What follows are 19 T cell receptor beta chains derived from one specimen sequenced in a study of T cell repertoires in cytomegalovirus infection. TCRdb reprocessed the reads with MiXCR, giving one entry per CDR3 protein. In the table there are roughly 720,000 distinct CDR3 sequences, less than 40% of which are singletons. Sequencing input: PBMCs. The receptors stem from a human donor in good health (CMV status not recorded). Some clones in this sample may be carry-over from other donors' samples.

This clonotype was seen just once. The chain is built from TRBV7-2 and TRBJ1-5; 7 bases align to TRBD1. CDR1 is SGHTA, CDR2 FQGNSA, per germline. Trimming at V came to 4 bases and at J to 5 bases, leaving 11 bases not matched to a gene. The CDR3 spans 16 residues. The CDR3 DNA reads as TGTGCCAGCAGCTCCTGGACAGGTGCGGGTTATCAGCCCCAGCATTTT. It is translated as CASSSWTGAGYQPQHF.

This clonotype occurred a few times. CDR3 sequence (DNA): TGTGCCACCAGTGATTTGAAGATAGCGGGCCATCGCACAGATACGCAGTATTTT. Residues: CATSDLKIAGHRTDTQYF. The chain combines TRBV24-1 with TRBJ2-3; 7 bases are shared with TRBD2. Germline V gives CDR1 KGHDR, CDR2 SFDVKD. This CDR3 is 18 amino acids long. Trimming removed 0 bases from V and 1 base from J; junction bases left unmatched: 9.

The CDR3 protein is CASSHGLGTEAFF. CDR3 bases: TGTGCCAGCAGCCACGGTCTGGGCACTGAAGCTTTCTTT. The rearrangement joins TRBV3-1 to TRBJ1-1; D not resolved. The CDR3 consists of 13 residues. The germline gives CDR1 LGHDT, CDR2 YNNKEL (reference sequence). Trimming took off 3 bases at V and 4 bases at J, with 9 bases between the two ends.

This chain connects TRBV5-4 to TRBJ2-1, with a tentative D call TRBD2 (6 bases). CDR3 size: 13 residues. V was shortened by 4 bases and J by 7 bases, with 12 bases between the two germline ends. Germline loops: CDR1 SGHNT, CDR2 YYREEE (reference sequence). CDR3 DNA sequence: TGTGCCAGCAGCGGAGGGATCGGGAATGAGCAGTTCTTC. Amino acids: CASSGGIGNEQFF. The full variable domain, completed using reference TRBV5-4 and TRBJ2-1, is ETGVTQSPTHLIKTRGQQVTLRCSSQSGHNTVSWYQQALGQGPQFIFQYYREEENGRGNFPPRFSGLQFPNYSSELNVNALELDDSALYLCASSGGIGNEQFFGPGTRLTVL.

This clonotype was found a few times. This chain links TRBV6-2 or TRBV6-3 with TRBJ2-2; a weak D match, TRBD1 (6 bases). Per germline, CDR1 MNHEY and CDR2 SVGEGT. V was trimmed by 5 bases and J by 8 bases, leaving 12 bases between them. This CDR3 contains 13 residues. The CDR3 coding sequence is TGTGCCAGCAGTATCACAGGGACGGGGGAGCTGTTTTTT. Its protein product is CASSITGTGELFF.

The rearrangement links TRBV10-3 to TRBJ1-2; tentative D call: TRBD1 (6 bases). The CDR3 has 12 residues. Germline V gives CDR1 ENHRY, CDR2 SYGVKD. Trimming took 2 bases from V and 8 from J, leaving 9 bases between them. CDR3 coding DNA: TGTGCCATCAGTGAGATACAGGGAGGCTACACCTTC. Its protein is CAISEIQGGYTF.

The chain employs TRBV5-1 and TRBJ2-2; 7 bases map to TRBD1. CDR1 is SGHRS, CDR2 YFSETQ, per germline. The junction had 23 bases not matched to a gene; V was cut back by 4 bases and J by 5 bases. This CDR3 has 20 residues. The CDR3 coding sequence is TGCGCCAGCAGCCAGTCCGGAACAGGGGTAAACGCGTTGAGGACCGGGGAGCTGTTTTTT. Translating gives CASSQSGTGVNALRTGELFF.

This chain connects TRBV28 to TRBJ2-2; D might be TRBD1 (5 bases). Germline V gene lookup returns CDR1 MDHEN and CDR2 SYDVKM. There are 15 residues in the CDR3. Trimming took 6 bases from V and 6 from J, leaving 17 bases between them. CDR3 nucleotides: TGTGCCAGCAGCCCGGTGGCCAGGGCGGCCGGGGAGCTGTTTTTT. Amino acids: CASSPVARAAGELFF.

The genes are TRBV6-6 and TRBJ2-1, with 8 bases that match TRBD1. The germline gives CDR1 MNHNY, CDR2 SVGAGI (reference sequence). CDR3 length equals 16 residues. V lost 3 bases and J lost 4; bases outside the gene matches: 8. DNA of the CDR3: TGTGCCAGCAGTTATTTGACAGGGGCGATGTACAATGAGCAGTTCTTC. Its translation: CASSYLTGAMYNEQFF.

This chain connects TRBV2 to TRBJ2-2; tentatively, D is TRBD2 (7 bases). Trimming shortened V by 7 bases and J by 4 bases, and 16 bases separated the two germline ends. Germline CDR1 is SNHLY and CDR2 is FYNNEI. This CDR3 region has 15 residues. The CDR3 is CASTLRGGLTGELFF. In DNA form, the CDR3 reads TGTGCCAGCACTCTGAGGGGGGGGCTCACCGGGGAGCTGTTTTTT.

J is TRBJ1-3 and V is TRBV7-9; D is perhaps TRBD1 (5 bases). Trimming left V 5 bases short and J 2 bases short, with 10 bases between. Germline loops: CDR1 SEHNR, CDR2 FQNEAQ (reference sequence). CDR3 length equals 14 residues. CDR3 DNA: TGTGCCAGCAGCCCCGGGGGGACTGGAAACACCATATATTTT. Its protein is CASSPGGTGNTIYF.

This CDR3 reads CASSINLGISYNEQFF. CDR3 sequence (DNA): TGTGCCAGTAGTATAAACCTGGGGATCTCCTACAATGAGCAGTTCTTC. This sequence joins TRBV19 and TRBJ2-1, with D uncertain. The germline V gene has CDR1 LNHDA and CDR2 SQIVND (reference sequence). Trimming stripped 2 bases from V and 0 bases from J, with 11 bases between. This CDR3 contains 16 residues.

The DNA of the CDR3 is TGCAGTGCTAGGAGCCCCTCTGGGGCCAACGTCCTGACTTTC. It is translated as CSARSPSGANVLTF. The gene calls are TRBV20-1 and TRBJ2-6; D gene unclear. Per the germline V gene, CDR1 is DFQATT and CDR2 is SNEGSKA (reference sequence). V lost 3 bases to trimming and J lost 0 bases, with 6 bases between them. The CDR3 sequence is 14 residues long.

This clonotype appeared many times. V and J are TRBV6-5 and TRBJ2-1, with D tentatively TRBD1 (5 bases). The CDR3 contains 16 residues. Trimming removed 4 bases at V and 6 bases at J, with 19 bases between. Germline V gives CDR1 MNHEY, CDR2 SVGAGI. In DNA, the CDR3 is TGTGCCAGCAGTTTCTCGGGCCCAGGGTCGGGCAATGAGCAGTTCTTC. As protein: CASSFSGPGSGNEQFF.

This clonotype turned up a few times. V is TRBV12-3 or TRBV12-4 and J is TRBJ2-7; no clear D gene. The CDR3 totals 14 residues. The V end was cut by 6 bases, the J end by 0 bases, with 12 bases between. CDR3 DNA sequence: TGTGCCAGCAGCCGGCTTGGGCCCTCCTACGAGCAGTACTTC. Translation gives CASSRLGPSYEQYF.

Of note for this clonotype: Germline is not matched at one junction end, which may reflect a read error. J is TRBJ2-1 and V is TRBV7-2, with TRBD2 matching 8 bases. Germline-derived CDR1 and CDR2 are SGHTA and FQGNSA. The CDR3 has 13 residues. CDR3 in amino acids: CASSRGGSDEQFF. CDR3 bases: TGTGCCAGCAGCCGGGGGGGATCTGATGAGCAATTCTTC.

This clonotype has just a few counts. Here the CDR3 reads CSARGRNPVAIGDTQYF. CDR3 in DNA: TGCAGTGCTAGAGGAAGGAATCCCGTGGCGATCGGAGATACGCAGTATTTT. J is TRBJ2-3 and V is TRBV20-1; D gene uncertain. CDR3 size: 17 residues. Germline assignment: CDR1 DFQATT and CDR2 SNEGSKA (reference sequence). V dropped 1 base and J dropped 5 bases, with 22 bases sitting between them.

The J gene is TRBJ1-5, the V gene TRBV28; 7 nucleotides agree with TRBD1. This CDR3 is built from 16 residues. Germline V gene data show CDR1 as MDHEN and CDR2 as SYDVKM. Trimming cost V 6 bases and J 1 base; bases outside gene matches: 9. DNA for the CDR3: TGTGCCAGCAGCGAAGACAGGGTCTTGAGCAATCAGCCCCAGCATTTT. This codes for CASSEDRVLSNQPQHF.

The chain is built from TRBV28 and TRBJ2-1; the match to TRBD2 covers 10 bases. The CDR3 has 16 amino acids. CDR1 MDHEN and CDR2 SYDVKM come from the germline V gene. V dropped 1 base and J dropped 4; count of bases not matched to a gene: 4. The CDR3 is CASSLSGLAVYNEQFF. CDR3 nucleotides: TGTGCCAGCAGTTTATCCGGACTAGCGGTATACAATGAGCAGTTCTTC. The full variable domain, rest sourced from reference TRBV28 and TRBJ2-1, is DVKVTQSSRYLVKRTGEKVFLECVQDMDHENMFWYRQDPGLGLRLIYFSYDVKMKEKGDIPEGYSVSREKKERFSLILESASTNQTSMYLCASSLSGLAVYNEQFFGPGTRLTVL.